This is a list of T cell receptor beta chains from one sample in a study of control samples from healthy donors and cancer patients. Measured with immunoSEQ multiplex PCR; TCRdb has only the in-frame clones, and not every one. The sample shows 130,000 or so clones, roughly 94% of them seen only once. Specimen: blood. The receptors were gathered from a man aged 35-49 years in good health. Each CDR3 is given with its conserved first and last residue. D genes are given only for firm matches. Clone size is stated in some rows and not others, as once, few, many or a class when expanded.

d_gene: TRBD1; abundance: once; j_gene: TRBJ2-7; v_gene: TRBV18; CDR3nt: TGTGCCAGCTCACCCTTGGACAGGGGGAGGGGGCAGTACTTC; CDR3aa: CASSPLDRGRGQYF
d_gene: .; abundance: .; j_gene: TRBJ1-2; v_gene: TRBV7-9; CDR3nt: TGTGCCAGCAGCCCGTTGGACCCTAACTATGGCTACACCTTC; CDR3aa: CASSPLDPNYGYTF
d_gene: .; abundance: .; j_gene: TRBJ2-6; v_gene: TRBV5-6; CDR3nt: TGTGCCAGCAGCTTGCCAGGGGTCTCTGGGGCCAACGTCCTGACTTTC; CDR3aa: CASSLPGVSGANVLTF
d_gene: .; abundance: .; j_gene: TRBJ1-2; v_gene: TRBV6-6; CDR3nt: TGTGCCAGCAGTTACCAAGGACTTGAGGGCTACACCTTC; CDR3aa: CASSYQGLEGYTF
d_gene: .; abundance: .; j_gene: TRBJ1-2; v_gene: TRBV28; CDR3nt: TGTGCCAGCAGTGCTGTTAGTCGGGGCTACACCTTC; CDR3aa: CASSAVSRGYTF
d_gene: TRBD1; abundance: once; j_gene: TRBJ1-1; v_gene: TRBV5-6; CDR3nt: TGTGCCAGCAGCTTTCTACGGACAGGGGGCGCAAACACTGAAGCTTTCTTT; CDR3aa: CASSFLRTGGANTEAFF
d_gene: TRBD2; abundance: .; j_gene: TRBJ2-3; v_gene: TRBV4-2; CDR3nt: TGTGCCAGCAGCCAAGGAGGGACTAGCGGGGGTGCAGATACGCAGTATTTT; CDR3aa: CASSQGGTSGGADTQYF
d_gene: .; abundance: .; j_gene: TRBJ2-3; v_gene: TRBV10-1; CDR3nt: TGCGCCAGCAGTGGCGAGTCCGGGAGCACAGATACGCAGTATTTT; CDR3aa: CASSGESGSTDTQYF
d_gene: TRBD2; abundance: .; j_gene: TRBJ2-7; v_gene: TRBV27; CDR3nt: TGTGCCAGCAGTCCCAGGAAACAGAGCGGGGGGGCGGACGAGCAGTACTTC; CDR3aa: CASSPRKQSGGADEQYF
d_gene: .; abundance: .; j_gene: TRBJ1-2; v_gene: TRBV4-3; CDR3nt: TGCGCCAGCAGCCAAGCCCCAGGGATTAACTATGGCTACACCTTC; CDR3aa: CASSQAPGINYGYTF